What follows describes a single TCR beta chain. Its antigen is unidentified. Generated by immunoSEQ multiplex PCR, the TCRdb table keeps only in-frame clones and is missing some. There are over 8,000 clones in the sample; roughly 89% occur only once, and approximately 80% lies in the top ten. The entry originates in a study of STAT3 mutations in large granular lymphocyte leukemia. Study-level points and caveats: In T-cell large granular lymphocyte leukemia, about half of patients showed multiple immunodominant subclonotypes. All newly emerging clones after therapy were STAT3 wild type. In several patients, dominant TCR clone burden exceeded STAT3 mutant burden.

The TCR originated in a man at least 80 years old with T-cell large granular lymphocyte leukemia. Some clones in this sample may be carry-over from other donors' samples. Sequencing used peripheral blood mononuclear cells.

CDR3 sequence reads: CASTRISGGATVYEQYF. For the CDR3, the DNA is TGTGCCAGCACAAGGATCAGCGGGGGCGCAACTGTGTACGAGCAGTACTTC. This sequence joins TRBV18 and TRBJ2-7, with 8 bases matching TRBD2. The CDR3 totals 17 residues. V gave up 8 bases and J gave up 4 bases; unmatched junction bases: 19. Germline values: CDR1 KGHSH, CDR2 LQKENI.